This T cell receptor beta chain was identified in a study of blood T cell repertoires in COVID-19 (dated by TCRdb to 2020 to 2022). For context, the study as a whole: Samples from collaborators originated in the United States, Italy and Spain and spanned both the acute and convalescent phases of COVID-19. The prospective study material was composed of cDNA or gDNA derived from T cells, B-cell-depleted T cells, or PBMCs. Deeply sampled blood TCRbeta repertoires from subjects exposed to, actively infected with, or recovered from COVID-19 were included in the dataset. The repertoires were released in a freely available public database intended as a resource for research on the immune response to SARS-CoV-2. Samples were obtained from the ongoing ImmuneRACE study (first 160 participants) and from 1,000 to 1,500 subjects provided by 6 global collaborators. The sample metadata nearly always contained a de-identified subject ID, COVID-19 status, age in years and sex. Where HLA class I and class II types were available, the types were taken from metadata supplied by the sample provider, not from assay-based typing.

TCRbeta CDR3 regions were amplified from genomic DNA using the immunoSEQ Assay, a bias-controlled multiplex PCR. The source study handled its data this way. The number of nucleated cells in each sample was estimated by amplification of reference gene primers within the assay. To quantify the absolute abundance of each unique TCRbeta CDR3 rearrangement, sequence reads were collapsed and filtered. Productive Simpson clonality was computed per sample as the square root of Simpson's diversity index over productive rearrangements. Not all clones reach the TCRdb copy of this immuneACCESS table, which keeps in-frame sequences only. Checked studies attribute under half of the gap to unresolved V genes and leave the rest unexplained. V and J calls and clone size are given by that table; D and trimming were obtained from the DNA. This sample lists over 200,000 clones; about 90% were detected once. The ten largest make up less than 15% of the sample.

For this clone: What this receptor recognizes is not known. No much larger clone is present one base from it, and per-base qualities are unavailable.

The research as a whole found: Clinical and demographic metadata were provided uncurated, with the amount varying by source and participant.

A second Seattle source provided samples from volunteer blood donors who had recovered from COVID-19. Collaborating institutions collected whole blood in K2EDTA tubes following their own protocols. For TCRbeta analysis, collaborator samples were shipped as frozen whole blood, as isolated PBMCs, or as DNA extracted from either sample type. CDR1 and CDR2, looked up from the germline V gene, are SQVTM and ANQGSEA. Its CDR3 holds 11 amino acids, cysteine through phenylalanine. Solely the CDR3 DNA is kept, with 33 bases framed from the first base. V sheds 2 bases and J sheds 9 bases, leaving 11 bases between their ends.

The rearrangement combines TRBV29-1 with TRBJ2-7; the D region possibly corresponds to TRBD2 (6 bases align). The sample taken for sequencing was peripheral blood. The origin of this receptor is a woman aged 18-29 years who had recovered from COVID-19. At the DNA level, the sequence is TGCAGCGTTGAAACTGGGGGGACGCAGTACTTC. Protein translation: CSVETGGTQYF.